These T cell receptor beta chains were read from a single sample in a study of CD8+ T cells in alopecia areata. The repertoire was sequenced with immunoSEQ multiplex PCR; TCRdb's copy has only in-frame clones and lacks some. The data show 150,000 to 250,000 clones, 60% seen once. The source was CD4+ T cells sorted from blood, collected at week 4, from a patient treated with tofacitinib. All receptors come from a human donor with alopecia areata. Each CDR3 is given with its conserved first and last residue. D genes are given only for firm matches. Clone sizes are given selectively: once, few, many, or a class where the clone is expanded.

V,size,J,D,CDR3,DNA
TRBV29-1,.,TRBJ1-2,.,CSVDPPYGYTF,TGCAGCGTAGACCCCCCTTATGGCTACACCTTC
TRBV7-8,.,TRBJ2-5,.,CASSFRTAGETQYF,TGTGCCAGCAGCTTCAGGACAGCGGGCGAGACCCAGTACTTC
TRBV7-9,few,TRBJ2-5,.,CASSRWDFQEAQYF,TGTGCCAGCAGCAGATGGGACTTCCAAGAGGCCCAGTACTTC
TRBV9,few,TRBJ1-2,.,CASSDGGANTYGYTF,TGTGCCAGCAGCGACGGGGGCGCTAATACCTATGGCTACACCTTC
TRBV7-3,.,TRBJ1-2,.,CASSLQPRGGLNGYTF,TGTGCCAGCAGCCTGCAACCCAGGGGAGGCTTGAATGGCTACACCTTC
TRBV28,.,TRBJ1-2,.,CASREDYGYTF,TGTGCCAGCAGAGAGGACTATGGCTACACCTTC
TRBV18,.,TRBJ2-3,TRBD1,CASSSGTDARLTQYF,TGTGCCAGCTCCTCCGGGACAGATGCAAGGTTGACGCAGTATTTT
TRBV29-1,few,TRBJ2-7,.,CSVKLRDSAYEQYF,TGCAGCGTTAAGCTCCGGGACTCAGCCTACGAGCAGTACTTC
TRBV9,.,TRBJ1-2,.,CASSVVQDANYGYTF,TGTGCCAGCAGCGTAGTTCAGGATGCTAACTATGGCTACACCTTC
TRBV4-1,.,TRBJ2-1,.,CASSQGYEQFF,TGCGCCAGCAGCCAAGGGTATGAGCAGTTCTTC
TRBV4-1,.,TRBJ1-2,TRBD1,CASSPRDRGNYGYTF,TGCGCCAGCAGCCCCCGGGACAGGGGCAACTATGGCTACACCTTC
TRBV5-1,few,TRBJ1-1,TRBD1,CASSLGRGRITEAFF,TGCGCCAGCAGCTTGGGCAGGGGGCGCATCACTGAAGCTTTCTTT
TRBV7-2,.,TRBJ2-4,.,CASSLPGSQYF,TGTGCCAGCAGCTTACCCGGTAGTCAGTACTTC
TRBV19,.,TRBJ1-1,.,CASSIKTGNTEAFF,TGTGCCAGTAGTATTAAGACAGGGAACACTGAAGCTTTCTTT
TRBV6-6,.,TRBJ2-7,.,CASTLGQGNLEQYF,TGTGCCAGCACCCTGGGGCAGGGGAATCTCGAGCAGTACTTC
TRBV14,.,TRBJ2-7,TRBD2,CASSQRAGTSGDYEQYF,TGTGCCAGCAGCCAACGTGCCGGGACTAGCGGGGACTACGAGCAGTACTTC
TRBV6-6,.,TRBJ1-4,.,CASSFDRGKLFF,TGTGCCAGCAGCTTCGACCGGGGAAAACTGTTTTTT
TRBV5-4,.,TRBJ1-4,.,CASSLPGVDEKLFF,TGTGCCAGCAGCTTGCCCGGGGTAGATGAAAAACTGTTTTTT
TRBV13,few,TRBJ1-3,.,CASSLRVRSSGNTIYF,TGTGCCAGCAGCTTACGGGTTAGGAGCTCTGGAAACACCATATATTTT
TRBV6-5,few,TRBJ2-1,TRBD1,CASSSNVGTGYNEQFF,TGTGCCAGCAGTTCCAACGTCGGGACAGGGTACAATGAGCAGTTCTTC
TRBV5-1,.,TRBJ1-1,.,CASSLQPKMGMNTEAFF,TGCGCCAGCAGCTTACAACCTAAGATGGGTATGAACACTGAAGCTTTCTTT
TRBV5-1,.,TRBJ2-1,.,CASSFPRGREFDNEQFF,TGCGCCAGCAGCTTTCCCAGGGGACGTGAGTTCGACAATGAGCAGTTCTTC
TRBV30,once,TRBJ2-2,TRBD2,CAWSDSGGRGGELFF,TGTGCCTGGAGCGATAGCGGGGGGCGGGGCGGGGAGCTGTTTTTT
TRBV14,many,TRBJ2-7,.,CASSQGWNSYEQYF,TGTGCCAGCAGCCAAGGGTGGAACTCCTACGAGCAGTACTTC
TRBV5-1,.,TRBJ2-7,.,CASSPPHSYEQYF,TGCGCCAGCAGCCCCCCCCACTCCTACGAGCAGTACTTC
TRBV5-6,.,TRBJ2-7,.,CASSYPGSYEQYF,TGTGCCAGCAGCTACCCGGGGTCCTACGAGCAGTACTTC
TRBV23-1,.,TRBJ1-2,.,CASSQSRADNYGYTF,TGCGCCAGCAGTCAATCGAGGGCGGATAACTATGGCTACACCTTC
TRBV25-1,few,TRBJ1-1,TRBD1,CASSFPTGRAFF,TGTGCCAGCAGTTTCCCGACAGGGCGTGCTTTCTTT
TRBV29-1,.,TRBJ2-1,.,CSVGGGGEQFF,TGCAGCGTTGGGGGAGGGGGAGAGCAGTTCTTC
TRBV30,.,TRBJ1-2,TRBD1,CAWSQGGLANYGYTF,TGTGCCTGGAGTCAGGGGGGGTTAGCTAACTATGGCTACACCTTC
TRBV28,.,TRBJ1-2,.,CASSVAYGYTF,TGTGCCAGCAGTGTGGCATACGGCTACACCTTC
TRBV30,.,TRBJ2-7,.,CAWSVRSFEQYF,TGTGCCTGGAGTGTAAGAAGTTTCGAGCAGTACTTC
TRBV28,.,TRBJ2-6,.,CASSFPGTGANVLTF,TGTGCCAGCAGTTTTCCAGGGACTGGGGCCAACGTCCTGACTTTC
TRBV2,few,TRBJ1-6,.,CASSELQGNNSPLHF,TGTGCCAGCAGTGAACTACAGGGAAATAATTCACCCCTCCACTTT
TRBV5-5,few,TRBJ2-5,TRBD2,CASSPPGGQETQYF,TGTGCCAGCAGTCCACCGGGGGGACAAGAGACCCAGTACTTC
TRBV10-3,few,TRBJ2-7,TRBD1,CAISPAGTGRAYEQYF,TGTGCCATCAGCCCAGCCGGGACAGGGAGAGCCTACGAGCAGTACTTC
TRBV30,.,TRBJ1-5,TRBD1,CAWSGGQINQPQHF,TGTGCCTGGAGTGGGGGACAGATCAATCAGCCCCAGCATTTT
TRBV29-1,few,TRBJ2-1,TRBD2,CSVEGSGGAREQFF,TGCAGCGTTGAAGGTAGCGGGGGGGCAAGGGAGCAGTTCTTC
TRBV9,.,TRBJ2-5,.,CASSVAGRVETQYF,TGTGCCAGCAGCGTAGCTGGCAGGGTTGAGACCCAGTACTTC
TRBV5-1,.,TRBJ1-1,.,CASSFKENTEAFF,TGCGCCAGCAGCTTCAAAGAGAACACTGAAGCTTTCTTT
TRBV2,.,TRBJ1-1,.,CASRIRESDTEAFF,TGTGCCAGCAGAATCAGGGAATCGGACACTGAAGCTTTCTTT
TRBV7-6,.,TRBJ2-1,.,CASSLEVPYLSYNEQFF,TGTGCCAGCAGCTTAGAGGTCCCTTACCTCTCCTACAATGAGCAGTTCTTC
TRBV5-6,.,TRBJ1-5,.,CASSRDSQPQHF,TGTGCCAGCAGCCGAGACAGTCAGCCCCAGCATTTT
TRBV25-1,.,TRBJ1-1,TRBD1,CASSLDRGGRTEAFF,TGTGCCAGCAGCCTAGACAGGGGGGGTAGGACTGAAGCTTTCTTT
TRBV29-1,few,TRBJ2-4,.,CSVQGRAAKNIQYF,TGCAGCGTTCAGGGCAGGGCGGCCAAAAACATTCAGTACTTC
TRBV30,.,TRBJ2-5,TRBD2,CAWSGLAGVFQETQYF,TGTGCCTGGAGTGGACTAGCGGGGGTCTTCCAAGAGACCCAGTACTTC
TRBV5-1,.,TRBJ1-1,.,CASRGQLNTEAFF,TGCGCCAGCAGAGGACAGTTGAACACTGAAGCTTTCTTT
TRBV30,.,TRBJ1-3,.,CAWDGSAVSGNTIYF,TGTGCCTGGGATGGGTCGGCAGTCTCTGGAAACACCATATATTTT
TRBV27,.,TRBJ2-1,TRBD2,CASSGRTSGGNEQFF,TGTGCCAGCAGTGGCAGGACTAGCGGGGGGAATGAGCAGTTCTTC
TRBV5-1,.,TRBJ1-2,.,CASSSQGANYGYTF,TGCGCCAGCAGCTCGCAGGGCGCTAACTATGGCTACACCTTC
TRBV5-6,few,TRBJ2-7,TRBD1,CASSGRDRGIGEQYF,TGTGCCAGCAGCGGGAGGGACAGGGGGATCGGTGAGCAGTACTTC
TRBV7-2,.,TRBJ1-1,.,CASSPEGTVNTEAFF,TGTGCCAGCAGCCCGGAGGGCACGGTGAACACTGAAGCTTTCTTT